These T cell receptor beta chains were read from a single sample in a study of spatial heterogeneity in lung cancer. TCRdb passed the 5' RACE reads through MiXCR, listing each CDR3 protein once. The data show roughly 110,000 distinct CDR3 sequences, about a tenth seen once. The sequenced sample was PBMCs, obtained at follow-up. The origin of the receptors is a female donor with early-stage non-small cell lung cancer. The CDR3 runs from the conserved cysteine through the conserved F or W. Each record gives: clone size, J gene, D gene, V gene, CDR3 protein, CDR3 DNA. D genes are given only for firm matches. Not all rows give a size; the values are once, few, many and, for expanded clones, a class.

clone_size: many
j_call: TRBJ2-2
d_call: TRBD1
v_call: TRBV3-1
cdr3_aa: CASSYYAPGQGNTGELFF
cdr3_nt: TGTGCCAGCAGCTATTACGCTCCGGGACAGGGGAACACCGGGGAGCTGTTTTTT

clone_size: many
j_call: TRBJ2-3
d_call: .
v_call: TRBV18
cdr3_aa: CASSPPTTDTQYF
cdr3_nt: TGTGCCAGCTCACCACCGACCACAGATACGCAGTATTTT

clone_size: few
j_call: TRBJ2-7
d_call: TRBD2
v_call: TRBV4-2
cdr3_aa: CASSLSGTGLAREQYF
cdr3_nt: TGTGCCAGCAGCCTATCTGGTACGGGACTAGCTCGCGAGCAGTACTTC

clone_size: once
j_call: TRBJ2-7
d_call: TRBD1
v_call: TRBV28
cdr3_aa: CASSPTGGREQYF
cdr3_nt: TGTGCCAGCAGTCCGACAGGGGGTCGCGAGCAGTACTTC

clone_size: .
j_call: TRBJ1-3
d_call: .
v_call: TRBV18
cdr3_aa: CASSPGRSPNTIYF
cdr3_nt: TGTGCCAGCTCACCAGGCCGGAGCCCAAACACCATATATTTT

clone_size: .
j_call: TRBJ2-1
d_call: .
v_call: TRBV4-2
cdr3_aa: CASSQDWPSSYNGQFF
cdr3_nt: TGTGCCAGCAGCCAAGATTGGCCTAGCTCCTACAATGGGCAGTTCTTC

clone_size: many
j_call: TRBJ2-2
d_call: .
v_call: TRBV5-1
cdr3_aa: CASSYTGPRNTGELFF
cdr3_nt: TGCGCCAGCAGCTATACTGGACCGAGGAACACCGGGGAGCTGTTTTTT

clone_size: .
j_call: TRBJ2-1
d_call: .
v_call: TRBV5-1
cdr3_aa: CASSTTVPRDNEQFF
cdr3_nt: TGCGCCAGCAGCACTACAGTTCCGAGGGACAATGAGCAGTTCTTC

clone_size: few
j_call: TRBJ1-6
d_call: .
v_call: TRBV27
cdr3_aa: CASSPDGRSLHF
cdr3_nt: TGTGCCAGCAGTCCGGACGGTCGATCCCTCCACTTT

clone_size: few
j_call: TRBJ1-2
d_call: .
v_call: TRBV7-9
cdr3_aa: CASSLQSLGYGYTF
cdr3_nt: TGTGCCAGCAGCTTACAGTCTTTGGGCTATGGCTACACCTTC

clone_size: few
j_call: TRBJ2-1
d_call: .
v_call: TRBV5-1
cdr3_aa: CASSLGPTAYNEQFF
cdr3_nt: TGCGCCAGCAGCTTAGGTCCCACCGCCTACAATGAGCAGTTCTTC

clone_size: .
j_call: TRBJ2-1
d_call: .
v_call: TRBV27
cdr3_aa: CASSLGFSDYNEQFF
cdr3_nt: TGTGCCAGCAGTTTAGGGTTTAGCGACTACAATGAGCAGTTCTTC

clone_size: many
j_call: TRBJ2-3
d_call: .
v_call: TRBV18
cdr3_aa: CASSPPGLPGTDTQYF
cdr3_nt: TGTGCCAGCTCACCCCCGGGACTTCCTGGCACAGATACGCAGTATTTT

clone_size: .
j_call: TRBJ2-1
d_call: .
v_call: TRBV30
cdr3_aa: CAWRLVSSYNEQFF
cdr3_nt: TGTGCCTGGAGACTTGTCAGCTCCTACAATGAGCAGTTCTTC

clone_size: .
j_call: TRBJ1-5
d_call: .
v_call: TRBV30
cdr3_aa: CAWSEQGNQPQHF
cdr3_nt: TGTGCCTGGAGTGAACAGGGAAATCAGCCCCAGCATTTT

clone_size: .
j_call: TRBJ2-3
d_call: TRBD1
v_call: TRBV5-6
cdr3_aa: CASSLFATGGMNTQYF
cdr3_nt: TGTGCCAGCAGCTTGTTCGCGACAGGGGGCATGAATACGCAGTATTTT

clone_size: .
j_call: TRBJ1-5
d_call: .
v_call: TRBV3-1
cdr3_aa: CASSQDSGAVQPQHF
cdr3_nt: TGTGCCAGCAGCCAAGATTCAGGGGCCGTTCAGCCCCAGCATTTT

clone_size: .
j_call: TRBJ2-1
d_call: .
v_call: TRBV5-1
cdr3_aa: CASSPGGAGYNEQFF
cdr3_nt: TGCGCCAGCAGCCCTGGGGGTGCGGGATACAATGAGCAGTTCTTC

clone_size: few
j_call: TRBJ1-6
d_call: .
v_call: TRBV3-1
cdr3_aa: CASGRTAKSPLHF
cdr3_nt: TGTGCCAGCGGTAGGACAGCAAAATCACCCCTCCACTTT

clone_size: .
j_call: TRBJ2-7
d_call: TRBD1
v_call: TRBV7-9
cdr3_aa: CASSFPDRTGIYEQYF
cdr3_nt: TGTGCCAGCAGCTTCCCCGACAGGACAGGTATCTACGAGCAGTACTTC

clone_size: many
j_call: TRBJ2-5
d_call: .
v_call: TRBV4-2
cdr3_aa: CASSQDWQETQYF
cdr3_nt: TGTGCCAGCAGCCAGGACTGGCAAGAGACCCAGTACTTC

clone_size: few
j_call: TRBJ1-1
d_call: TRBD1
v_call: TRBV20-1
cdr3_aa: CSADREGTEAFF
cdr3_nt: TGCAGTGCGGACAGGGAAGGCACTGAAGCTTTCTTT